These 8 T cell receptor beta chains originate from one sample sequenced in a study of blood T cell repertoires in COVID-19. Only in-frame clones appear in the TCRdb table, and some are missing; sequencing was by immunoSEQ multiplex PCR. Of 150,000 to 200,000 clones listed, around four fifths are singletons. The sequenced sample was peripheral blood. These receptors all stem from a woman in her 30s with acute or convalescent COVID-19.

The chain carries TRBV11-1 and TRBJ2-7; TRBD1 might be the D (6 bases). Germline-derived CDR1 and CDR2 are SGHAT and FQDESV (reference sequence). V was pared by 1 base and J by 1 base, with 8 bases between. The CDR3 consists of 14 residues. The CDR3 DNA is TGTGCCAGCAGCTTAGATAGGGGGTCCTACGAGCAGTACTTC. This codes for CASSLDRGSYEQYF.

J is TRBJ2-7 and V is TRBV18; 7 bases are a match to TRBD1. CDR1 is KGHSH, CDR2 LQKENI, per germline. V was clipped by 2 bases and J by 2 bases; unmatched bases: 6. The CDR3 is 15 amino acids. The CDR3 loop is CASSPVGDSTYEQYF. In DNA form, the CDR3 reads TGTGCCAGCTCACCAGTTGGGGACAGTACCTACGAGCAGTACTTC.

This rearrangement joins TRBV20-1 to TRBJ2-4; D unresolved. The CDR3 is made up of 14 amino acids. The germline V and J ends were trimmed by 3 bases and 5 bases, with 14 bases remaining between them. The germline gives CDR1 DFQATT, CDR2 SNEGSKA (reference sequence). The CDR3 bases are TGCAGTGCTAGTCTGGAGTACGGCGAAAACATTCAGTACTTC. It is translated as CSASLEYGENIQYF.

V usage is TRBV7-2 and J usage is TRBJ1-1, with 7 bases that match TRBD1. Germline loops: CDR1 SGHTA, CDR2 FQGNSA. Unmatched junction bases numbered 11, after V lost 5 bases and J lost 11 bases. CDR3 size: 13 residues. This CDR3 is CASSTGQLNGAFF. CDR3 nucleotides: TGTGCCAGCAGCACGGGACAGCTCAACGGGGCTTTCTTT.

The chain carries TRBV27 and TRBJ2-2, with 8 nucleotides matching TRBD1. After removal of 6 bases from V and 6 bases from J, the junction contained 6 bases not matched to a gene. CDR1 and CDR2 (germline): MNHEY, SMNVEV (reference sequence). The CDR3 runs 14 residues. The CDR3 spells CASRPGQGAGELFF. CDR3 DNA sequence: TGTGCCAGCAGGCCCGGACAGGGAGCCGGGGAGCTGTTTTTT.

This chain uses TRBV19 with TRBJ1-2; D may be TRBD1 (5 bases). The CDR3 has 13 residues. The V end lost 7 bases, the J end lost 6 bases, and 15 bases lay between the germline ends. The germline V gene has CDR1 LNHDA and CDR2 SQIVND (reference sequence). The CDR3 region has the DNA TGTGCCAGTAATTCCAGGGTGATAGATGGCTACACCTTC. It encodes CASNSRVIDGYTF.

Comments on this clone: Distinct nucleotide sequences in the sample also encode this CDR3. The rearrangement uses TRBV6-5 and TRBJ1-1; a possible D gene is TRBD1 (5 bases). The CDR3 contains 14 residues. CDR1 and CDR2 from the germline V gene are MNHEY and SVGAGI. Trimming removed 5 bases at V and 5 bases at J, with 15 bases between. The CDR3 spells CASSPHRGGTEAFF. The CDR3 coding sequence is TGTGCCAGCAGTCCACATCGGGGGGGGACTGAAGCTTTCTTT.

The chain combines TRBV28 with TRBJ1-2; 8 nucleotides agree with TRBD1. This CDR3 region has 14 residues. Germline V gives CDR1 MDHEN, CDR2 SYDVKM. With V trimmed by 5 bases and J by 4 bases, 6 bases remained unmatched. CDR3 protein: CASSARQGTYGYTF. Written as DNA, the CDR3 is TGTGCCAGCAGTGCCCGACAGGGGACCTATGGCTACACCTTC.